Detailed here is one T cell receptor beta chain. Its antigen remains unidentified. Samples came from axillary lymph nodes draining the breast cancer. The data are from a study of breast tumors, draining lymph nodes, adjacent tissues. Points from the study as a whole: Compared with lymph nodes, tumors were less diverse; compared with nontumor tissue, more.

TCRdb re-analysed the multiplex PCR reads in MiXCR, keeping a single row per CDR3 protein. Of more than 250,000 distinct CDR3 sequences listed, 30% to 35% were seen once; the top ten hold 0.85% to 1.2%. V was clipped by 5 bases and J by 3 bases, with 17 bases between them. Germline CDR1 reads KGHSH; CDR2 reads LQKENI. This CDR3 region has 16 residues. The rearrangement uses TRBV18 and TRBJ2-1; D might be TRBD2 (5 bases). What was sequenced was axillary lymph node tissue. The TCR sequence derives from a female donor with breast cancer. Some clones in this sample may be carry-over from other donors' samples. CDR3 DNA sequence: TGTGCCAGCTCAGACCCAGGAGGATCGGGCTACAATGAGCAGTTCTTC. Protein sequence: CASSDPGGSGYNEQFF.